Below, 24 T cell receptor beta chains from the same sample are listed, as sequenced in a study of T cell repertoires in cytomegalovirus infection. A single record per CDR3 protein comes from TCRdb applying MiXCR to the reads. The table includes 300,000 to 450,000 distinct CDR3 sequences, less than 20% detected once. Sequencing used PBMCs. These receptor sequences come from a human donor in good health (CMV status not recorded). Some clones in this sample may be carry-over from other donors' samples.

The rearrangement uses TRBV19 and TRBJ1-5; D not resolved. V was clipped by 3 bases and J by 2 bases, with 14 bases between them. This CDR3 is built from 16 residues. Germline CDR1 is LNHDA and CDR2 is SQIVND (reference sequence). The DNA of the CDR3 is TGTGCCAGTAGTATCCGGGATACGGCGGGCAATCAGCCCCAGCATTTT. The encoded protein is CASSIRDTAGNQPQHF.

This chain uses TRBV3-1 with TRBJ1-2; unclear D gene. The CDR3 runs 13 residues. CDR1 is LGHDT and CDR2 is YNNKEL in the germline V gene (reference sequence). V was shortened by 2 bases and J by 4 bases, with 8 bases between the two germline ends. CDR3 nucleotides: TGTGCCAGCAGCCAAAGGACGGGCTATGGCTACACCTTC. Its translation: CASSQRTGYGYTF.

The chain uses TRBV28 and TRBJ2-7, with TRBD1 matching over 8 bases. The CDR3 totals 15 residues. J gave up 2 bases and V 8 bases, and 11 bases lay outside the gene matches. From germline, CDR1 is MDHEN and CDR2 SYDVKM. The CDR3 DNA follows: TGTGCCAGCTCTGGGCCGGGACAGGTAACCTACGAGCAGTACTTC. It specifies CASSGPGQVTYEQYF.

This sequence joins TRBV14 and TRBJ1-2; maybe TRBD1 (5 bases). With 1 base removed from V and 5 bases from J, the gap between germline ends came to 11 bases. The CDR3 runs 14 residues. CDR1 and CDR2 (germline): SGHDN, FVKESK. The CDR3 spells CASSQVQGPYGYTF. As DNA, the CDR3 is TGTGCCAGCAGCCAAGTCCAGGGCCCATATGGCTACACCTTC.

This clonotype was found a few times. V is TRBV29-1 and J is TRBJ2-5, with D perhaps TRBD2 (6 bases). Germline V CDR1 and CDR2: SQVTM, ANQGSEA. Between the trimmed V and J ends, which lost 1 base and 3 bases, there was a span of 6 bases. The CDR3 loop spans 12 amino acids. The CDR3 loop is CSVEGLEETQYF. CDR3 sequence (DNA): TGCAGCGTTGAAGGACTAGAAGAGACCCAGTACTTC. The full variable domain, in which reference TRBV29-1 and TRBJ2-5 provide the parts outside the CDR3, is SAVISQKPSRDICQRGTSLTIQCQVDSQVTMMFWYRQQPGQSLTLIATANQGSEATYESGFVIDKFPISRPNLTFSTLTVSNMSPEDSSIYLCSVEGLEETQYFGPGTRLLVL.

The chain uses TRBV20-1 and TRBJ2-7; TRBD1 agrees at 8 bases. The CDR3 runs to 15 residues. Looked up from germline, CDR1 is DFQATT and CDR2 is SNEGSKA (reference sequence). The trim removed 0 bases at V and 1 base at J, leaving 5 bases unmatched. The CDR3, as DNA: TGCAGTGCTAGAGATCCAGGGGGCAGTTCCTACGAGCAGTACTTC. Translation gives CSARDPGGSSYEQYF.

This clonotype was recorded a few times. The chain recombines TRBV12-3 or TRBV12-4 with TRBJ1-5, with D unclear. The CDR3 is made up of 13 amino acids. Trimming removed 2 bases from V and 9 bases from J, with 11 bases in between. The CDR3 sequence: CASSLQVLGPQHF. CDR3 nucleotide sequence: TGTGCCAGCAGTTTACAGGTCTTAGGGCCCCAGCATTTT.

Only a few counts were recorded for this clonotype. The chain combines TRBV4-1 with TRBJ1-1; D might be TRBD1 (6 bases). Trimming cost V 4 bases and J 10 bases, with 22 bases left between them. CDR3 length: 15 residues. From germline, CDR1 is MGHRA and CDR2 YSYEKL. As DNA, the CDR3 is TGCGCCAGCAGCCGGAGGGTCGGGACATTCGAAGGAGCTTTCTTT. Residues: CASSRRVGTFEGAFF.

This sequence joins TRBV5-1 and TRBJ2-2, with D perhaps matching TRBD1 (6 bases). The CDR3 is 14 residues long. Germline V gene sequence: CDR1 SGHRS, CDR2 YFSETQ. V was cut by 1 base and J by 3 bases, with 7 bases left in between. CDR3 loop: CASSLSGDTGELFF. The CDR3 DNA reads as TGCGCCAGCAGCTTGTCAGGGGACACCGGGGAGCTGTTTTTT. Filled out from reference TRBV5-1 and TRBJ2-2, the complete variable domain reads KAGVTQTPRYLIKTRGQQVTLSCSPISGHRSVSWYQQTPGQGLQFLFEYFSETQRNKGNFPGRFSGRQFSNSRSEMNVSTLELGDSALYLCASSLSGDTGELFFGEGSRLTVL.

The V gene is TRBV28, the J gene TRBJ1-3; D unclear. V was pared by 4 bases and J by 0 bases, with 13 bases between. CDR1 is MDHEN and CDR2 is SYDVKM in the germline V gene. The CDR3 has 16 residues. Here the CDR3 reads CASSSSGGYSGNTIYF. In nucleotides, the CDR3 is TGTGCCAGCAGTTCAAGTGGCGGATACTCTGGAAACACCATATATTTT.

The rearrangement joins TRBV4-3 to TRBJ2-7; 7 bases fit TRBD1. Per germline, CDR1 LGHNA and CDR2 YSLEER. After removal of 3 bases from V and 9 bases from J, the junction contained 8 bases not matched to a gene. The CDR3 totals 13 residues. CDR3 DNA: TGCGCCAGCAGCCAGTGGACAGGATCGGCGCAGTACTTC. It encodes CASSQWTGSAQYF.

This clonotype appeared many times. Its ends do not fully match the called genes, so a read error is possible. The chain joins TRBV7-2 to TRBJ2-1; D is unresolved. The CDR3 is 12 residues long. Germline assignment: CDR1 SGHTA and CDR2 FQGNSA. The CDR3 here is CASSLDFVIVTF. The CDR3, as DNA: TGTGCCAGCAGCTTAGATTTCGTAATCGTTACCTTC. The whole variable domain, remainder taken from reference TRBV7-2 and TRBJ2-1, is GAGVSQSPSNKVTEKGKDVELRCDPISGHTALYWYRQSLGQGLEFLIYFQGNSAPDKSGLPSDRFSAERTGGSVSTLTIQRTQQEDSAVYLCASSLDFVIVTFGPGTRLTVL.

This chain joins TRBV11-2 and TRBJ1-5; a weak D match, TRBD1 (5 bases). Germline values: CDR1 SGHAT, CDR2 FQNNGV. CDR3 size: 13 residues. Trimming left V 0 bases short and J 9 bases short, with 9 bases between. In nucleotides, the CDR3 is TGTGCCAGCAGCTTAGACAGGGTTGGGCCCCAGCATTTT. Protein sequence: CASSLDRVGPQHF.

This clonotype was recorded at least ten times. The rearrangement links TRBV7-2 to TRBJ1-1; D remains ambiguous. The germline V gene has CDR1 SGHTA and CDR2 FQGNSA. The germline V and J ends were trimmed by 1 base and 0 bases, with 6 bases remaining between them. The CDR3 has 14 residues. Written as DNA, the CDR3 is TGTGCCAGCAGCTTAGGGCTGATGAACACTGAAGCTTTCTTT. This codes for CASSLGLMNTEAFF. Supplemented by reference TRBV7-2 and TRBJ1-1, the full variable domain reads GAGVSQSPSNKVTEKGKDVELRCDPISGHTALYWYRQSLGQGLEFLIYFQGNSAPDKSGLPSDRFSAERTGGSVSTLTIQRTQQEDSAVYLCASSLGLMNTEAFFGQGTRLTVV.

The gene calls are TRBV20-1 and TRBJ1-6; perhaps TRBD1 as D (5 bases). Germline V gene lookup returns CDR1 DFQATT and CDR2 SNEGSKA (reference sequence). V gave up 5 bases and J gave up 3 bases, with 11 bases separating them. This CDR3 contains 14 residues. Here the CDR3 reads CSAPRDGYNSPLHF. In DNA form, the CDR3 reads TGCAGTGCTCCCCGGGACGGCTATAATTCACCCCTCCACTTT.

This clonotype was seen many times. The chain is built from TRBV7-2 and TRBJ2-5; D is unclear. This CDR3 is 13 amino acids long. Germline lookup yields CDR1 SGHTA and CDR2 FQGNSA. Trimming left V 1 base short and J 2 bases short, with 5 bases between. The CDR3 protein is CASSLDYQETQYF. In DNA, the CDR3 is TGTGCCAGCAGCTTAGACTATCAAGAGACCCAGTACTTC.

In its sample, this clonotype was seen many times. The chain employs TRBV12-3 or TRBV12-4 and TRBJ2-7; TRBD2 aligns across 8 bases. Trimming cost V 5 bases and J 7 bases; bases outside gene matches: 4. This CDR3 comprises 12 residues. The CDR3 loop is CASSGTSGEQYF. The CDR3 coding sequence is TGTGCCAGCAGTGGGACTAGTGGGGAGCAGTACTTC.

Many counts were recorded for this clonotype. The chain joins TRBV7-2 to TRBJ2-1; TRBD2 aligns across 7 bases. J gave up 4 bases and V 5 bases, and 11 bases lay outside the gene matches. The CDR3 consists of 16 residues. Per the germline V gene, CDR1 is SGHTA and CDR2 is FQGNSA. As DNA, the CDR3 is TGTGCCAGCAGCCTTGGACCCCTGGGAGGGTACAATGAGCAGTTCTTC. Translation gives CASSLGPLGGYNEQFF.

The table lists this clonotype with a few counts. The chain carries TRBV7-9 and TRBJ2-7; D unresolved. Trimming took off 5 bases at V and 7 bases at J, with 18 bases between the two ends. CDR1 is SEHNR, CDR2 FQNEAQ, per germline (reference sequence). This CDR3 is built from 14 residues. CDR3 sequence: CASSPLAGLLEQYF. As DNA, the CDR3 is TGTGCCAGCAGCCCCTTAGCTGGGCTGTTGGAGCAGTACTTC.

This clonotype was counted only a few times. The rearrangement uses TRBV29-1 and TRBJ2-7, with TRBD2 matching 7 bases. V shed 8 bases, J shed 3 bases, and the junction held 10 bases outside the gene matches. This CDR3 spans 13 amino acids. Germline CDR1 is SQVTM and CDR2 is ANQGSEA. This chain's CDR3 is CSTRAGSVYEQYF. In DNA form, the CDR3 reads TGCAGCACCCGAGCGGGAAGCGTCTACGAGCAGTACTTC.

The V call is TRBV6-1, the J call TRBJ1-5; a weak D match, TRBD1 (6 bases). V gave up 2 bases and J gave up 9 bases, with 17 bases separating them. This CDR3 has 15 residues. The germline gives CDR1 MNHNS, CDR2 SASEGT. CDR3 residues: CASSENGQINWPQHF. CDR3 nucleotides: TGTGCCAGCAGTGAAAATGGACAGATAAATTGGCCCCAGCATTTT.

This clonotype was recorded at least ten times. The CDR3 nucleotides read TGTGCCAGCAGCTTTGGGCAGGGCCCCACTGAAGCTTTCTTT. Its protein is CASSFGQGPTEAFF. The chain recombines TRBV7-8 with TRBJ1-1; possibly TRBD1 for D (5 bases). This CDR3 contains 14 residues. From germline, CDR1 is SGHVS and CDR2 FQNEAQ. Trimming shortened V by 3 bases and J by 4 bases, and 12 bases separated the two germline ends. The full variable domain, its missing parts supplied by reference TRBV7-8 and TRBJ1-1, is GAGVSQSPRYKVAKRGQDVALRCDPISGHVSLFWYQQALGQGPEFLTYFQNEAQLDKSGLPSDRFFAERPEGSVSTLKIQRTQQEDSAVYLCASSFGQGPTEAFFGQGTRLTVV.

The chain combines TRBV7-2 with TRBJ2-1, with D hard to call. Per the germline V gene, CDR1 is SGHTA and CDR2 is FQGNSA. Trimming pared 1 base from V and 4 bases from J, leaving 11 bases between. The CDR3 is 15 amino acids. The CDR3 loop is CASSLGPLEYNEQFF. CDR3 DNA: TGTGCCAGCAGCTTAGGGCCCCTCGAATACAATGAGCAGTTCTTC.

This clonotype occurred many times. This chain uses TRBV7-2 with TRBJ1-5; D unresolved. The CDR3 is 15 amino acids. The ends were cut back, 2 bases at V and 5 bases at J, with 13 bases in the middle. Germline assignment: CDR1 SGHTA and CDR2 FQGNSA. The CDR3 sequence: CASSLRAGSYQPQHF. DNA of the CDR3: TGTGCCAGCAGCTTAAGGGCAGGCTCATATCAGCCCCAGCATTTT.